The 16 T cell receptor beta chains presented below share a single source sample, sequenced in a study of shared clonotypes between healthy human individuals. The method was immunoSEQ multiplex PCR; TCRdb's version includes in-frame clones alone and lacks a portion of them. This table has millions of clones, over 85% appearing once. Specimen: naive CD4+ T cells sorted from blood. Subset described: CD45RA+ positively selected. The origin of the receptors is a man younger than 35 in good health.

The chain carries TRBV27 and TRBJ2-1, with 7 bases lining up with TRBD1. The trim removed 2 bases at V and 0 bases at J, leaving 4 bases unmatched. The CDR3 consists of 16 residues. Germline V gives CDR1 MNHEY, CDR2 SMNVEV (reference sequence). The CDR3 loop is CASSLTRGSSYNEQFF. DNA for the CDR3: TGTGCCAGCAGTTTAACCAGGGGGTCCTCCTACAATGAGCAGTTCTTC.

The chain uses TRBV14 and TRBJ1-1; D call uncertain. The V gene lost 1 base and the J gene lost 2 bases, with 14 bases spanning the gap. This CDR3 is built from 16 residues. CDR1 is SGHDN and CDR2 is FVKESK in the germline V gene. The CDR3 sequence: CASSQGRVLGNTEAFF. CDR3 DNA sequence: TGTGCCAGCAGCCAAGGGAGGGTCTTGGGAAACACTGAAGCTTTCTTT.

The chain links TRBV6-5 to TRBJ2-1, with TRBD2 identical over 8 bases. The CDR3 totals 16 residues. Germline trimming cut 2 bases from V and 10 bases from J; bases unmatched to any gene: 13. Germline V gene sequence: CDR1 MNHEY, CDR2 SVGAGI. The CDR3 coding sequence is TGTGCCAGCAGTTACGCTACGGGAGGGCCGCGTTGGGAGCAGTTCTTC. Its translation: CASSYATGGPRWEQFF.

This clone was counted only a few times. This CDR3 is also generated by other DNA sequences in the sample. CDR3 residues: CASSWTNYGYTF. The CDR3 DNA follows: TGTGCCAGCAGTTGGACTAACTATGGCTACACCTTC. The J gene is TRBJ1-2, the V gene TRBV28; unclear D gene. The CDR3 spans 12 residues. Trimming took off 4 bases at V and 0 bases at J, with 3 bases between the two ends. CDR1 MDHEN and CDR2 SYDVKM come from the germline V gene.

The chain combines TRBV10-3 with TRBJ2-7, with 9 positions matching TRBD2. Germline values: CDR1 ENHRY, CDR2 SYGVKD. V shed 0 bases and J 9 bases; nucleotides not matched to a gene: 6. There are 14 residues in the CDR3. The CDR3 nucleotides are TGTGCCATCAGTGAGTCTAAGCGGGAGGCCCGGCAGTACTTC. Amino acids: CAISESKREARQYF.

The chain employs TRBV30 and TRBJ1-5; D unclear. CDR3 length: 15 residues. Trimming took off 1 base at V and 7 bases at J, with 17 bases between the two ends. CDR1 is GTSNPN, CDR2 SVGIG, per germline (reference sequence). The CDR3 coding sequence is TGTGCCTGGAGTGGGGAGGTATACTGGGTCCAGCCCCAGCATTTT. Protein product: CAWSGEVYWVQPQHF.

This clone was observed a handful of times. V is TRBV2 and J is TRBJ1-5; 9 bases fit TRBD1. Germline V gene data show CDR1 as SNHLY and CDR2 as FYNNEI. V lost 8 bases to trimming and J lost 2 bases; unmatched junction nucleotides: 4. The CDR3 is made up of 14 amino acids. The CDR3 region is CASCRDRGNQPQHF. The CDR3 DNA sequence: TGTGCCAGCTGCCGGGACAGGGGCAATCAGCCCCAGCATTTT.

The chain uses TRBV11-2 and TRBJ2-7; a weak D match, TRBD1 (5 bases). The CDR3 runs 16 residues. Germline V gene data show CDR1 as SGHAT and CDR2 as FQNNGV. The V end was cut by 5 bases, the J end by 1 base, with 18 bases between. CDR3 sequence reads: CASSPAGRQLSYEQYF. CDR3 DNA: TGTGCCAGCAGCCCAGCCGGTAGACAGCTTTCCTACGAGCAGTACTTC.

The CDR3 spells CASSGQGSLWNSPLHF. As DNA, the CDR3 is TGTGCCAGCAGCGGACAGGGGAGCTTATGGAATTCACCCCTCCACTTT. The chain links TRBV27 to TRBJ1-6, with 9 bases aligning to TRBD1. The CDR3 has 16 residues. J gave up 7 bases and V 6 bases, and 10 bases lay outside the gene matches. CDR1 and CDR2 from the germline V gene are MNHEY and SMNVEV (reference sequence).

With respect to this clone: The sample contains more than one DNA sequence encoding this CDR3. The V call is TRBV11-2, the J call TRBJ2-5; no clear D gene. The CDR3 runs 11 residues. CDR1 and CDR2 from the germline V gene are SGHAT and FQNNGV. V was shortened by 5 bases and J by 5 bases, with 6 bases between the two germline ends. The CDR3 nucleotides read TGTGCCAGCAGCAAAAGGGAGACCCAGTACTTC. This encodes CASSKRETQYF.

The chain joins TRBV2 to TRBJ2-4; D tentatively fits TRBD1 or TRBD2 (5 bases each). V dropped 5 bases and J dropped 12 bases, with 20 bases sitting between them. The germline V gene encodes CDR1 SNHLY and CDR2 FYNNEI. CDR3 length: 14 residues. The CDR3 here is CASSLGTAATGQYF. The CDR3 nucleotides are TGTGCCAGCAGTTTAGGGACCGCCGCAACTGGTCAGTACTTC.

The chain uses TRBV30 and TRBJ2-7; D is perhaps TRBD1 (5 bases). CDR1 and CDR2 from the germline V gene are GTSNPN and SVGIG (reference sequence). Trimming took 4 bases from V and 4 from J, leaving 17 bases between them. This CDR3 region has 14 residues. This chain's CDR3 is CAWTKDSLGYEQYF. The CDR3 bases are TGTGCCTGGACTAAAGACAGTCTTGGGTACGAGCAGTACTTC.

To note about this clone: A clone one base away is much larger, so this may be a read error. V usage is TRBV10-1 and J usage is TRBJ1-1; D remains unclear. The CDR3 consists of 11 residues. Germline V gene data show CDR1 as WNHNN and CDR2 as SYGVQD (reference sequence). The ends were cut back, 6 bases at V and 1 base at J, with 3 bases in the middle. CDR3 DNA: TGCGCCAGCAGATCGAACACTGAAGCTTTCTTT. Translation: CASRSNTEAFF.

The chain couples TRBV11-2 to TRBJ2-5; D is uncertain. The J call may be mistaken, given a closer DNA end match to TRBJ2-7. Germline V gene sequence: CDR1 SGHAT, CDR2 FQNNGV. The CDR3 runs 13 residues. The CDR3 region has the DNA TGTGCCAGCAGCTCGCGCTCATGGTACGAGCAGTACTTC. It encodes CASSSRSWYEQYF.

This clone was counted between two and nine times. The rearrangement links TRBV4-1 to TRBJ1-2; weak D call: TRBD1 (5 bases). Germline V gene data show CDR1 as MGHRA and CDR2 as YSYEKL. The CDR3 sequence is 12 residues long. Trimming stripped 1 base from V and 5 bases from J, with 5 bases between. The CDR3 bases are TGCGCCAGCAGCCAAGCAGGGTATGGCTACACCTTC. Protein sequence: CASSQAGYGYTF.

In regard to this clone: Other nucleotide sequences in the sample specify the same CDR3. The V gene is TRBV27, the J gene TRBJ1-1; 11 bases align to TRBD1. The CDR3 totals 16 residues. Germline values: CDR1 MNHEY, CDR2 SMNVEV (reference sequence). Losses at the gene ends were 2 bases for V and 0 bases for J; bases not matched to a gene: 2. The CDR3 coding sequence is TGTGCCAGCAGTTTAGGGACAGGGGGAATGAACACTGAAGCTTTCTTT. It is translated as CASSLGTGGMNTEAFF.